A single sample is the source of the 32 T cell receptor beta chains below, sequenced in a study of blood T cell repertoires in COVID-19. Here immunoSEQ multiplex PCR was the method, and the copy in TCRdb shows in-frame clones only, minus some. Of about 250,000 clones listed, about 83% were seen once; the top ten hold less than 6.5%. The sequenced sample was peripheral blood. The receptors originated from a human donor in a cohort sampled during active COVID-19.

The J gene is TRBJ1-2, the V gene TRBV27; D gene ambiguous. Germline V gene lookup returns CDR1 MNHEY and CDR2 SMNVEV (reference sequence). V lost 4 bases and J 9 bases, leaving 15 bases between the germline ends. The CDR3 sequence is 13 residues long. The CDR3 bases are TGTGCCAGCAGTTCTGCAGCGCTGGCTAGCTACACCTTC. It specifies CASSSAALASYTF.

The chain employs TRBV2 and TRBJ1-1; maybe TRBD1 (6 bases). Trimming removed 1 base from V and 6 bases from J, with 9 bases in between. Germline V gene sequence: CDR1 SNHLY, CDR2 FYNNEI. There are 13 residues in the CDR3. The CDR3 loop reads CASSEVRGSEAFF. In DNA, the CDR3 is TGTGCCAGCAGTGAAGTCAGGGGTTCTGAAGCTTTCTTT.

The V gene is TRBV6-6, the J gene TRBJ1-4; 9 bases are a match to TRBD1. CDR3 size: 14 residues. Germline V CDR1 and CDR2: MNHNY, SVGAGI (reference sequence). Trimming cost V 4 bases and J 8 bases; bases outside gene matches: 5. The CDR3 DNA reads as TGTGCCAGCAGTTCGGGACAGGGTCCCGAAAAACTGTTTTTT. Its protein is CASSSGQGPEKLFF.

V gene TRBV18 combines with J gene TRBJ2-5; D gene uncertain. The germline CDR1 and CDR2 sequences are KGHSH and LQKENI. The CDR3 is 11 amino acids. V was cut by 5 bases and J by 2 bases, with 3 bases left in between. CDR3: CASSSQETQYF. The CDR3 DNA reads as TGTGCCAGCTCATCTCAAGAGACCCAGTACTTC.

A few counts support this clone. The same CDR3 arises from other DNA sequences in this sample as well. This chain links TRBV4-1 with TRBJ1-1; 12 bases are a match to TRBD1. Germline CDR1 MGHRA, CDR2 YSYEKL. The CDR3 is 15 amino acids. Trimming cost V 3 bases and J 4 bases; bases outside gene matches: 3. CDR3: CASSHPGQGATEAFF. The CDR3 bases are TGCGCCAGCAGCCACCCGGGACAGGGGGCCACTGAAGCTTTCTTT.

J is TRBJ1-1 and V is TRBV5-8; a weak D match, TRBD1 (6 bases). Trimming stripped 4 bases from V and 0 bases from J, with 16 bases between. The CDR3 sequence is 16 residues long. Germline V CDR1 and CDR2: SGHTS, YDEGEE. DNA for the CDR3: TGTGCCAGCAGCCCTAGACAGGCGAGAATGAACACTGAAGCTTTCTTT. Protein: CASSPRQARMNTEAFF. The whole variable domain, remainder taken from reference TRBV5-8 and TRBJ1-1, is EAGVTQSPTHLIKTRGQQATLRCSPISGHTSVYWYQQALGLGLQFLLWYDEGEERNRGNFPPRFSGRQFPNYSSELNVNALELEDSALYLCASSPRQARMNTEAFFGQGTRLTVV.

In its sample, this clone was seen once. V usage is TRBV3-1 (or the pseudogene TRBV3-2) and J usage is TRBJ2-7, with 11 bases aligning to TRBD1. Germline assignment: CDR1 LGHDT and CDR2 YNNKEL (reference sequence). The CDR3 is 13 residues long. Losses at the gene ends were 7 bases for V and 6 bases for J; bases not matched to a gene: 5. The CDR3 region has the DNA TGTGCCAGCATTGGACAGGGGGCGGGCGAGCAGTACTTC. Its protein is CASIGQGAGEQYF.

This chain connects TRBV9 to TRBJ2-1; no reliable D call. Germline V gene data show CDR1 as SGDLS and CDR2 as YYNGEE. V was trimmed by 0 bases and J by 5 bases, leaving 3 bases between them. The CDR3 is 12 residues long. The CDR3: CASSVGHNEQFF. In nucleotides, the CDR3 is TGTGCCAGCAGCGTAGGGCACAATGAGCAGTTCTTC.

The chain links TRBV6-6 to TRBJ1-5; D may be TRBD1 (5 bases). This CDR3 comprises 14 residues. Germline V gene sequence: CDR1 MNHNY, CDR2 SVGAGI (reference sequence). Trimming stripped 2 bases from V and 5 bases from J, with 10 bases between. The CDR3 bases are TGTGCCAGCAGTTACCCCAGGGTGGATCAGCCCCAGCATTTT. Translating it yields CASSYPRVDQPQHF.

This chain connects TRBV7-3 to TRBJ2-5; 8 bases agree with TRBD2. The CDR3 loop spans 15 amino acids. Germline CDR1 reads SGHTA; CDR2 reads FQGTGA. V lost 3 bases to trimming and J lost 4 bases; unmatched junction nucleotides: 7. The CDR3 here is CASSLNGGAPETQYF. CDR3 coding DNA: TGTGCCAGCAGCTTGAACGGGGGGGCCCCAGAGACCCAGTACTTC.

This sequence joins TRBV19 and TRBJ2-3; 12 bases are shared with TRBD2. The germline CDR1 and CDR2 sequences are LNHDA and SQIVND (reference sequence). The CDR3 is made up of 16 amino acids. V was pared by 6 bases and J by 6 bases, with 10 bases of the junction left unmatched. The CDR3 bases are TGTGCCAGTAGCCTTCGCCCTAGCGGGGGGGCGGATACGCAGTATTTT. Residues: CASSLRPSGGADTQYF.

This clone was detected many times. Other DNA sequences in the sample encode the same CDR3. The chain is built from TRBV5-1 and TRBJ2-7; 8 bases align to TRBD1. The V gene end was trimmed by 2 bases and the J gene end by 3 bases; junction bases not matched to a gene: 4. This CDR3 is 14 amino acids long. Germline CDR1 is SGHRS and CDR2 is YFSETQ. The CDR3 DNA reads as TGCGCCAGCAGCTTAGGGACAGGCTACTACGAGCAGTACTTC. It is translated as CASSLGTGYYEQYF.

The J gene is TRBJ1-1, the V gene TRBV5-4; weak D call: TRBD1 (5 bases). The CDR3 spans 16 residues. With 4 bases removed from V and 0 bases from J, the gap between germline ends came to 16 bases. Germline CDR1 and CDR2: SGHNT and YYREEE (reference sequence). CDR3 nucleotide sequence: TGTGCCAGCAGCCCTATTCGAGACAGCCTGAACACTGAAGCTTTCTTT. Amino acids: CASSPIRDSLNTEAFF.

The gene calls are TRBV7-6 and TRBJ2-5; a possible D gene is TRBD1 (5 bases). V was shortened by 5 bases and J by 9 bases, with 10 bases between the two germline ends. The germline V gene has CDR1 SGHVS and CDR2 FNYEAQ. The CDR3 loop spans 11 amino acids. The CDR3 is CASSPEGAQYF. CDR3 DNA sequence: TGTGCCAGCAGCCCCGAAGGGGCCCAGTACTTC.

CDR3 in amino acids: CASSIQTGENEKLFF. The CDR3, as DNA: TGTGCCAGCTCAATTCAGACAGGAGAAAATGAAAAACTGTTTTTT. The chain couples TRBV18 to TRBJ1-4, with D perhaps TRBD1 (6 bases). Germline lookup yields CDR1 KGHSH and CDR2 LQKENI. The V gene lost 5 bases and the J gene lost 5 bases, with 15 bases spanning the gap. The CDR3 sequence is 15 residues long.

The sample holds a few counts of this clone. An end of the junction does not agree with germline; a read error may underlie this. The CDR3 bases are TGTGCTAGCAGCTTAGGAGCGGGAGGGAGATGGGAGCAGTACTTC. As protein: CASSLGAGGRWEQYF. The V call is TRBV7-7, the J call TRBJ2-7; TRBD2 matches 10 bases. CDR1 and CDR2 (germline): SSHAT, FNYEAQ (reference sequence). This CDR3 has 15 residues.

This chain joins TRBV27 and TRBJ1-1; 9 bases map to TRBD1. The V gene's germline CDR1 is MNHEY and CDR2 SMNVEV (reference sequence). The CDR3 is 16 residues long. Trimming took 5 bases from V and 1 from J; bases not matched to a gene: 8. DNA of the CDR3: TGTGCCAGCAGTCCAATGGACAGGGGACCGAACACTGAAGCTTTCTTT. It is translated as CASSPMDRGPNTEAFF.

The chain carries TRBV7-2 and TRBJ2-7, with unresolved D. The CDR3 loop spans 14 amino acids. Trimming removed 1 base at V and 1 base at J, with 8 bases between. Per the germline V gene, CDR1 is SGHTA and CDR2 is FQGNSA. CDR3 in amino acids: CASSLGSRSYEQYF. CDR3 DNA: TGTGCCAGCAGCTTAGGGAGCCGATCCTACGAGCAGTACTTC. Together with reference TRBV7-2 and TRBJ2-7, the CDR3 gives the full variable domain: GAGVSQSPSNKVTEKGKDVELRCDPISGHTALYWYRQSLGQGLEFLIYFQGNSAPDKSGLPSDRFSAERTGGSVSTLTIQRTQQEDSAVYLCASSLGSRSYEQYFGPGTRLTVT.

The chain joins TRBV6-5 to TRBJ2-2; 13 nucleotides match TRBD2. This CDR3 has 16 residues. The germline V gene has CDR1 MNHEY and CDR2 SVGAGI. The V and J ends lost 4 bases and 4 bases, in that order; junction bases with no gene match: 3. This chain's CDR3 is CASSWTSGGRTGELFF. The CDR3 nucleotides read TGTGCCAGCAGTTGGACTAGCGGGGGCCGCACCGGGGAGCTGTTTTTT.

The V gene is TRBV6-2 or TRBV6-3, the J gene TRBJ2-7; 9 nucleotides match TRBD1. J was trimmed by 3 bases and V by 2 bases; bases with no gene match: 14. Germline values: CDR1 MNHEY, CDR2 SVGEGT. The CDR3 runs 18 residues. The CDR3 coding sequence is TGTGCCAGCAGTTACCATCCGGGACAGGGATCCCTGGGCTACGAGCAGTACTTC. Translating it yields CASSYHPGQGSLGYEQYF.

The chain employs TRBV6-1 and TRBJ1-4; 8 bases line up with TRBD1. With 2 bases clipped from V and 7 bases from J, the junction kept 6 bases outside the gene matches. Germline lookup yields CDR1 MNHNS and CDR2 SASEGT. The CDR3 length is 15 residues. The CDR3 bases are TGTGCCAGCAGTGAACTGACAGGGGCATCTGAAAAACTGTTTTTT. Residues: CASSELTGASEKLFF.

The chain links TRBV12-5 to TRBJ1-6; 10 bases line up with TRBD1. The junction had 8 bases not matched to a gene; V was cut back by 1 base and J by 11 bases. The CDR3 extends over 16 amino acids. In germline, CDR1 is LGHNT, CDR2 FRNRAP. In nucleotides, the CDR3 is TGTGCTAGTGGTTTGGATCCGGGACAGGGGATGCCACCCCTCCACTTT. This translates into CASGLDPGQGMPPLHF.

CDR3 protein: CATSDQGGPITDTQYF. CDR3 nucleotide sequence: TGTGCCACCAGTGACCAGGGGGGACCGATCACAGATACGCAGTATTTT. This rearrangement joins TRBV24-1 to TRBJ2-3; a possible D gene is TRBD1 (7 bases). Germline lookup yields CDR1 KGHDR and CDR2 SFDVKD. The V end lost 4 bases, the J end lost 2 bases, and 15 bases lay between the germline ends. The CDR3 contains 16 residues.

Written as DNA, the CDR3 is TGTGCCACCAGTGATTCCGGGACAGGAGACCTTAGCACAGATACGCAGTATTTT. Its protein product is CATSDSGTGDLSTDTQYF. The chain joins TRBV24-1 to TRBJ2-3; 8 bases are a match to TRBD1. The CDR3 consists of 18 residues. With 2 bases clipped from V and 0 bases from J, the junction kept 9 bases outside the gene matches. Per germline, CDR1 KGHDR and CDR2 SFDVKD.

In its sample, this clone was seen once. The V call is TRBV27, the J call TRBJ1-2; D possibly corresponds to TRBD1 (6 bases). The V end was cut by 6 bases, the J end by 2 bases, with 10 bases between. The CDR3 has 13 residues. Germline loops: CDR1 MNHEY, CDR2 SMNVEV (reference sequence). This CDR3 is CASRLQGNYGYTF. The CDR3 DNA reads as TGTGCCAGCAGATTACAGGGAAACTATGGCTACACCTTC.

In the case of this clone: Other DNA sequences from this sample encode an identical CDR3 as well. The rearrangement joins TRBV18 to TRBJ1-1; the D gene is possibly TRBD1 (6 bases). Deletions cut 1 base from V and 3 bases from J, with 6 bases between. CDR1 KGHSH and CDR2 LQKENI come from the germline V gene. The CDR3 consists of 13 residues. The CDR3 sequence is CASSPQGDTEAFF. The CDR3 nucleotides are TGTGCCAGCTCACCACAGGGGGACACTGAAGCTTTCTTT.

The chain joins TRBV9 to TRBJ2-3; 11 bases match TRBD2. Germline V CDR1 and CDR2: SGDLS, YYNGEE. V was clipped by 0 bases and J by 1 base; unmatched bases: 4. The CDR3 covers 17 residues. For the CDR3, the DNA is TGTGCCAGCAGCGTAGAGTGGACTAGCGGGCGCACAGATACGCAGTATTTT. Its protein is CASSVEWTSGRTDTQYF.

This sequence joins TRBV6-4 and TRBJ2-7; D uncertain. CDR1 and CDR2 (germline): MRHNA, SNTAGT. V lost 0 bases, J lost 3 bases, and 12 bases lay in between. The CDR3 contains 15 residues. The CDR3 loop reads CASSDSPGPIYEQYF. The CDR3 DNA reads as TGTGCCAGCAGTGACTCTCCTGGGCCTATCTACGAGCAGTACTTC.

The chain employs TRBV3-1 (or the pseudogene TRBV3-2) and TRBJ1-2; 9 nucleotides align to TRBD1. This CDR3 region has 13 residues. The germline CDR1 and CDR2 sequences are LGHDT and YNNKEL (reference sequence). V gave up 4 bases and J gave up 9 bases; unmatched junction bases: 6. The CDR3 DNA reads as TGTGCCAGCAGCCTCCTCACAGGGGGCAGCTACACCTTC. It translates to CASSLLTGGSYTF.

This clone was found many times. This chain uses TRBV10-1 with TRBJ1-2, with 7 bases matching TRBD1. V shed 2 bases, J shed 7 bases, and the junction held 4 bases outside the gene matches. The CDR3 has 13 amino acids. Germline lookup yields CDR1 WNHNN and CDR2 SYGVQD (reference sequence). CDR3 coding DNA: TGCGCCAGCAGTGAGATGGACAGGACTGGCTACACCTTC. Translated, it gives CASSEMDRTGYTF.

The chain employs TRBV3-1 (or the pseudogene TRBV3-2) and TRBJ1-5; a weak D match, TRBD1 (6 bases). V was pared by 1 base and J by 2 bases, with 6 bases between. The germline V gene has CDR1 LGHDT and CDR2 YNNKEL (reference sequence). The CDR3 length is 14 residues. The CDR3 DNA follows: TGTGCCAGCAGCCAAGCAGGGGGCAATCAGCCCCAGCATTTT. Its protein is CASSQAGGNQPQHF.

This chain connects TRBV5-4 to TRBJ2-3, with 9 nucleotides matching TRBD1. The J segment lost 2 bases and the V segment lost 3 bases, leaving 7 bases of the junction unmatched. Germline loops: CDR1 SGHNT, CDR2 YYREEE (reference sequence). The CDR3 length is 16 residues. The chain's CDR3 is CASSSKTGGDTDTQYF. In DNA, the CDR3 is TGTGCCAGCAGCTCCAAGACAGGGGGGGACACAGATACGCAGTATTTT.